The T cell receptor beta chain under discussion was sequenced for a study of beta chain features in type 1 diabetes. V was shortened by 5 bases and J by 3 bases, with 10 bases between the two germline ends. Germline CDR1 is SGHTA and CDR2 is FQGTGA. This CDR3 region has 14 residues. For this clone: The antigen is not known.

The authors reverse transcribed all of the isolated RNA, so sequencing captured expressed TCRB transcripts. The protocol was immunoSEQ multiplex PCR, while the TCRdb copy is restricted to in-frame clones and leaves out a portion. Among about 620,000 clones, 15% to 19% were seen once, and the ten largest hold approximately 0.093%. General study results and limits: Sequencing of cDNA might inflate the share of cells that strongly express TCR. Equally in patients and controls, PCR might preferentially amplify shorter templates. Junctions at VDJ sites from type 1 diabetes patients had fewer insertions and more deletions.

The TCR comes from a man aged 18-30 years in good health. The material sequenced was naive CD4+ T cells from blood. The chain carries TRBV7-3 and TRBJ2-2; D gene unclear. The CDR3, as DNA: TGTGCCAGCAGCCAGTCTCACCACACCGGGGAGCTGTTTTTT. This translates into CASSQSHHTGELFF.